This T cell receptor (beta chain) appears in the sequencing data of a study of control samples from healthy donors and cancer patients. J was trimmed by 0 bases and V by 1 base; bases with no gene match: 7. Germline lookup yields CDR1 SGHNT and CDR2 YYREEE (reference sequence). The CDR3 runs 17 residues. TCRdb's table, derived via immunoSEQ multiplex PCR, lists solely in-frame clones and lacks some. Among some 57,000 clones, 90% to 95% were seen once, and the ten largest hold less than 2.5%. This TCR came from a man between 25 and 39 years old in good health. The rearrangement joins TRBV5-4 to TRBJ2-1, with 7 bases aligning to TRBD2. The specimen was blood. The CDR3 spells CASSLRSSGPSYNEQFF. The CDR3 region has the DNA TGTGCCAGCAGCTTGCGATCTAGCGGACCCTCCTACAATGAGCAGTTCTTC.